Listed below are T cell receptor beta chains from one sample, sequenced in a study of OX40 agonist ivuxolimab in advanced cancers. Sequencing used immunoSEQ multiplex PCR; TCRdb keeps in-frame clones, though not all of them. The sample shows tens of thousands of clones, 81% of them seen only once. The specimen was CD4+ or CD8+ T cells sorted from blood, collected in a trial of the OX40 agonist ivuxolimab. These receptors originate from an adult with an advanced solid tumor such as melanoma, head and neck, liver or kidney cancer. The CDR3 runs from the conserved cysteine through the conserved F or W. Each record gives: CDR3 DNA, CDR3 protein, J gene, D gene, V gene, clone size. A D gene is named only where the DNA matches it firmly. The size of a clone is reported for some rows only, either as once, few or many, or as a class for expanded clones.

CDR3 DNA: TGCGCCAGCAGCCAGGAGACTAGCCCAATTCCCCACGAGCAGTACTTC; CDR3 protein: CASSQETSPIPHEQYF; J gene: TRBJ2-7; D gene: TRBD2; V gene: TRBV4-1; clone size: -
CDR3 DNA: TGTGCCAGCAGCGTAGGGGGGGTCAATCAGCCCCAGCATTTT; CDR3 protein: CASSVGGVNQPQHF; J gene: TRBJ1-5; D gene: -; V gene: TRBV9; clone size: -
CDR3 DNA: TGTGCCAGCAGTTTCCCCGGGGGGGTTGCCGCCGGGGAGCTGTTTTTT; CDR3 protein: CASSFPGGVAAGELFF; J gene: TRBJ2-2; D gene: TRBD2; V gene: TRBV6-5; clone size: -
CDR3 DNA: TGTGCCAGTAGCCCATGGGGGACTTTCCAAGAGACCCAGTACTTC; CDR3 protein: CASSPWGTFQETQYF; J gene: TRBJ2-5; D gene: -; V gene: TRBV19; clone size: -
CDR3 DNA: TGTGCCAGCAAAGACAGGGGACTTGGCTACGAGCAGTACTTC; CDR3 protein: CASKDRGLGYEQYF; J gene: TRBJ2-7; D gene: TRBD1; V gene: TRBV2; clone size: -
CDR3 DNA: TGTGCCAGCAGCTTATTTTATGGCTACACCTTC; CDR3 protein: CASSLFYGYTF; J gene: TRBJ1-2; D gene: -; V gene: TRBV7-2; clone size: -
CDR3 DNA: TGTGCCAGCACCCGGGGTAGGGTGGGCACTGAAGCTTTCTTT; CDR3 protein: CASTRGRVGTEAFF; J gene: TRBJ1-1; D gene: -; V gene: TRBV5-6; clone size: -
CDR3 DNA: TGTGCCAGTAGTATATACGGGACAGGGTATGAAAAACTGTTTTTT; CDR3 protein: CASSIYGTGYEKLFF; J gene: TRBJ1-4; D gene: TRBD1; V gene: TRBV19; clone size: once
CDR3 DNA: TGCGCCAGCAGCCAGGCGGACAGGGCGTTCGAGACCCAGTACTTC; CDR3 protein: CASSQADRAFETQYF; J gene: TRBJ2-5; D gene: TRBD1; V gene: TRBV4-1; clone size: -
CDR3 DNA: TGTGCCAGCAGTTCACCTAGACTAGCGGGAGCCTACGAGCAGTACTTC; CDR3 protein: CASSSPRLAGAYEQYF; J gene: TRBJ2-7; D gene: TRBD2; V gene: TRBV28; clone size: -
CDR3 DNA: TGCAGCGTCCCTGACATGTTTACTAGCACAGATACGCAGTATTTT; CDR3 protein: CSVPDMFTSTDTQYF; J gene: TRBJ2-3; D gene: -; V gene: TRBV29-1; clone size: -
CDR3 DNA: TGTGCCAGCAGCCAAGCTTTTCCCGCCTACGAGCAGTACTTC; CDR3 protein: CASSQAFPAYEQYF; J gene: TRBJ2-7; D gene: -; V gene: TRBV14; clone size: -
CDR3 DNA: TGTGCCAGCAGCGCTTTTACAGGTTCTAAGGACACTGAAGCTTTCTTT; CDR3 protein: CASSAFTGSKDTEAFF; J gene: TRBJ1-1; D gene: -; V gene: TRBV7-8; clone size: -
CDR3 DNA: TGTGCCAGCAGCTTAGATTCAGGACAGATGTACGAGCAGTACTTC; CDR3 protein: CASSLDSGQMYEQYF; J gene: TRBJ2-7; D gene: -; V gene: TRBV11-3; clone size: few
CDR3 DNA: TGCGCCAGCACGGCTGGATGGGGCTATGAAAAACTGTTTTTT; CDR3 protein: CASTAGWGYEKLFF; J gene: TRBJ1-4; D gene: -; V gene: TRBV5-1; clone size: -
CDR3 DNA: TGTGCCTGGAGTTGGGGAGCCGGCGCAGATACGCAGTATTTT; CDR3 protein: CAWSWGAGADTQYF; J gene: TRBJ2-3; D gene: -; V gene: TRBV30; clone size: -
CDR3 DNA: TGCGCCAGCAGTCTTGGACTAGCGGGGTACTACGAGCAGTACTTC; CDR3 protein: CASSLGLAGYYEQYF; J gene: TRBJ2-7; D gene: TRBD2; V gene: TRBV10-2; clone size: -
CDR3 DNA: TGTGCCAGCAGTTCCGGACAAAGAAATCAGCCCCAGCATTTT; CDR3 protein: CASSSGQRNQPQHF; J gene: TRBJ1-5; D gene: -; V gene: TRBV6-5; clone size: -
CDR3 DNA: TGTGCCACCAGCGGAATGACTAGCGGGAGGGCCAGGGAGACCCAGTACTTC; CDR3 protein: CATSGMTSGRARETQYF; J gene: TRBJ2-5; D gene: TRBD2; V gene: TRBV15; clone size: -
CDR3 DNA: TGTGCCAGCAGCCCCCGACAGGGGCCTGACTATGGCTACACCTTC; CDR3 protein: CASSPRQGPDYGYTF; J gene: TRBJ1-2; D gene: TRBD1; V gene: TRBV11-2; clone size: -
CDR3 DNA: TGTGCCAGCAGCTTGGGAAGCTCCTACGAGCAGTACTTC; CDR3 protein: CASSLGSSYEQYF; J gene: TRBJ2-7; D gene: -; V gene: TRBV5-6; clone size: few
CDR3 DNA: TGTGCCAGCGCTGGCGAAGGCGGGTCCTACGAGCAGTACTTC; CDR3 protein: CASAGEGGSYEQYF; J gene: TRBJ2-7; D gene: -; V gene: TRBV6-1; clone size: -
CDR3 DNA: TGTGCCAGCAACTTCCCCGGGACCTTCTACAATGAGCAGTTCTTC; CDR3 protein: CASNFPGTFYNEQFF; J gene: TRBJ2-1; D gene: -; V gene: TRBV2; clone size: -
CDR3 DNA: TGTGCCAGCAGCGTAGCTGAGAGCTCCTACAATGAGCAGTTCTTC; CDR3 protein: CASSVAESSYNEQFF; J gene: TRBJ2-1; D gene: -; V gene: TRBV9; clone size: once
CDR3 DNA: TGTGCCAGCAGCTTCCCGACTAGCGGGGGGGCCTTAGATACGCAGTATTTT; CDR3 protein: CASSFPTSGGALDTQYF; J gene: TRBJ2-3; D gene: TRBD2; V gene: TRBV11-2; clone size: -
CDR3 DNA: TGTGCCAGCTCACCGAAACTATATGGCAGGGCCTCCCAAGAGACCCAGTACTTC; CDR3 protein: CASSPKLYGRASQETQYF; J gene: TRBJ2-5; D gene: -; V gene: TRBV18; clone size: few
CDR3 DNA: TGTGCCAGCAGCGCTAGCGGGGGGAACAATGAGCAGTTCTTC; CDR3 protein: CASSASGGNNEQFF; J gene: TRBJ2-1; D gene: TRBD2; V gene: TRBV9; clone size: -